This record concerns one T cell receptor beta chain sequence. Sequenced by immunoSEQ multiplex PCR; TCRdb stores in-frame clones only, minus some. The table lists 95,000 to 110,000 clones, roughly 84% of them singletons. This entry is derived from a study of blood T cell repertoires in COVID-19. This sequence originates from a human donor in a cohort sampled during active COVID-19. The specimen was peripheral blood.

The CDR3 spells CAWRIQGNYGYTF. The CDR3 region has the DNA TGTGCCTGGAGAATACAGGGGAACTATGGCTACACCTTC. The chain links TRBV30 to TRBJ1-2; 7 nucleotides line up with TRBD1. V lost 3 bases and J lost 2; bases outside the gene matches: 3. Germline CDR1 is GTSNPN and CDR2 is SVGIG (reference sequence). The CDR3 runs 13 residues.